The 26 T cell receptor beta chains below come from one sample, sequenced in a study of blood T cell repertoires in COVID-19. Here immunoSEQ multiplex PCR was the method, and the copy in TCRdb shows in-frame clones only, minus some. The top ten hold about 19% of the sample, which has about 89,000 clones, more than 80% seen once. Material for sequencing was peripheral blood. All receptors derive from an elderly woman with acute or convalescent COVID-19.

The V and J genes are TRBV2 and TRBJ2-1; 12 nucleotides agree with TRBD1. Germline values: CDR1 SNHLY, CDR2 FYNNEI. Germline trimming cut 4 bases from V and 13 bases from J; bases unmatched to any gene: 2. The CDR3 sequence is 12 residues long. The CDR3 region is CASSGDRGQQFF. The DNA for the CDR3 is TGTGCCAGCAGTGGGGACAGGGGGCAACAGTTCTTC.

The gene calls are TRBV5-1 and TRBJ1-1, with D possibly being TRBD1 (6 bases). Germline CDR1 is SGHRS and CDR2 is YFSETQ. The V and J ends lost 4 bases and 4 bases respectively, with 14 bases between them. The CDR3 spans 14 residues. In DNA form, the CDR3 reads TGCGCCAGCAGCCCCGGGACACAGGGCACTGAAGCTTTCTTT. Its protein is CASSPGTQGTEAFF.

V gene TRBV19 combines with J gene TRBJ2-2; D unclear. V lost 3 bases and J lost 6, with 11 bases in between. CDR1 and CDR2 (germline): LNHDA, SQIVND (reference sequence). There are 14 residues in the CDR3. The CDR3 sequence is CASSISVMAGELFF. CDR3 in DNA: TGTGCCAGTAGTATCAGTGTGATGGCCGGGGAGCTGTTTTTT.

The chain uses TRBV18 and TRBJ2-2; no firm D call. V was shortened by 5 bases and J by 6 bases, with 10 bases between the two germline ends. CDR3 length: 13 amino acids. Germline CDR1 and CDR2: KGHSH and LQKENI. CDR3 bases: TGTGCCAGCTCAAGCAGGTCGGCCGGGGAGCTGTTTTTT. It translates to CASSSRSAGELFF.

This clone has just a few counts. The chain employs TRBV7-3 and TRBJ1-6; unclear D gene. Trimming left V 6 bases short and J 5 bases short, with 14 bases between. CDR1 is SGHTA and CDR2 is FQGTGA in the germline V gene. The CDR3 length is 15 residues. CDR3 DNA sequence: TGTGCCAGCAGATATTCAACGGCGGATAATTCACCCCTCCACTTT. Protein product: CASRYSTADNSPLHF.

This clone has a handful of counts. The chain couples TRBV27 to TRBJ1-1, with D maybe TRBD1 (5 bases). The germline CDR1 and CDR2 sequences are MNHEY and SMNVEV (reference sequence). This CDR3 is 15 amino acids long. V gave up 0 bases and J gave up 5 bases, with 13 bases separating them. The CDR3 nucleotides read TGTGCCAGCAGTTTATCGGGGCGGATACGGACTGAAGCTTTCTTT. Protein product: CASSLSGRIRTEAFF.

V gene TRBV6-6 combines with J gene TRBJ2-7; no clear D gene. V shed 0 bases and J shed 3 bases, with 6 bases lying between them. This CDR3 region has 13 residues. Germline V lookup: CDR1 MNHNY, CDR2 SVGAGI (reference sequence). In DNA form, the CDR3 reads TGTGCCAGCAGTTACTCGCACGGCTACGAGCAGTACTTC. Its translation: CASSYSHGYEQYF.

In nucleotides, the CDR3 is TGTGGCTCGGGACTCACATCCTACGAGCAGTACTTC. Translated: CGSGLTSYEQYF. The V gene is TRBV19, the J gene TRBJ2-7, with D possibly being TRBD2 (6 bases). Germline CDR1 LNHDA, CDR2 SQIVND (reference sequence). The CDR3 loop spans 12 amino acids.

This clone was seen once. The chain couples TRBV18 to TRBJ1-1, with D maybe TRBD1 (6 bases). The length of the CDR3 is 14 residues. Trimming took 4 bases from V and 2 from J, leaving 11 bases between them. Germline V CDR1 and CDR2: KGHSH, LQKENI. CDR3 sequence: CASSLDRTNTEAFF. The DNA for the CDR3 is TGTGCCAGCTCACTCGACAGGACTAACACTGAAGCTTTCTTT.

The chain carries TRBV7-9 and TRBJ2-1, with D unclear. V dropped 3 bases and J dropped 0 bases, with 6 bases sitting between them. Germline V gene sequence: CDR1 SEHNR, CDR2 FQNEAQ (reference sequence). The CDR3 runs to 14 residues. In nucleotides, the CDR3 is TGTGCCAGCAGCTTCCCCGGCTCCTACAATGAGCAGTTCTTC. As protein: CASSFPGSYNEQFF. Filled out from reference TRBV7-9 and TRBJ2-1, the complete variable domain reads DTGVSQNPRHKITKRGQNVTFRCDPISEHNRLYWYRQTLGQGPEFLTYFQNEAQLEKSRLLSDRFSAERPKGSFSTLEIQRTEQGDSAMYLCASSFPGSYNEQFFGPGTRLTVL.

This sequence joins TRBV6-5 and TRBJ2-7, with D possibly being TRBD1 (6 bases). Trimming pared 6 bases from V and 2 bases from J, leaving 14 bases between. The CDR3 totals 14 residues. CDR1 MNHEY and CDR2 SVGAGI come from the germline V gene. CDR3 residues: CASSRGRGPYEQYF. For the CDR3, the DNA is TGTGCCAGCAGCCGGGGCAGGGGACCCTACGAGCAGTACTTC.

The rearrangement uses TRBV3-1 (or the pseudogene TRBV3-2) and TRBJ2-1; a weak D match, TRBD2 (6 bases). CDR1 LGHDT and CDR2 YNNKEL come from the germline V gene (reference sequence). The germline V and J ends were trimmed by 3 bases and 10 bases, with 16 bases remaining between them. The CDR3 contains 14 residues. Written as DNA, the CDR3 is TGTGCCAGCAGCCATGTGACTAGTGGCCAAGAGCAGTTCTTC. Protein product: CASSHVTSGQEQFF.

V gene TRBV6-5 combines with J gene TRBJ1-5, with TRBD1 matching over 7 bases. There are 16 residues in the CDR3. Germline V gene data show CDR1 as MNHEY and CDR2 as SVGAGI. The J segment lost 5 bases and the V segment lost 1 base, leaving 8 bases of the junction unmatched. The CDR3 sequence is CASSYYRQGGDQPQHF. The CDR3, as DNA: TGTGCCAGCAGTTACTACCGACAGGGAGGAGATCAGCCCCAGCATTTT.

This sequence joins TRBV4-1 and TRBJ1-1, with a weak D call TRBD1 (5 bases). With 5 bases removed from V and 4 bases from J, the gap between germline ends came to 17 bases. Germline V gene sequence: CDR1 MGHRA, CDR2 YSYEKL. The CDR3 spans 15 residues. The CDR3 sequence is CASSNRRDPRTEAFF. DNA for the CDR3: TGCGCCAGCAGCAATAGGAGGGACCCTCGCACTGAAGCTTTCTTT.

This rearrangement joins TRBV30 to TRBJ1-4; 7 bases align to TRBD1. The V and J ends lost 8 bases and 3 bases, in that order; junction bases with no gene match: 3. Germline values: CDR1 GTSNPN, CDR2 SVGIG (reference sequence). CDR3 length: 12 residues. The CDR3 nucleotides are TGTGCCCGGGACAGCCCTAATGAAAAACTGTTTTTT. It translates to CARDSPNEKLFF.

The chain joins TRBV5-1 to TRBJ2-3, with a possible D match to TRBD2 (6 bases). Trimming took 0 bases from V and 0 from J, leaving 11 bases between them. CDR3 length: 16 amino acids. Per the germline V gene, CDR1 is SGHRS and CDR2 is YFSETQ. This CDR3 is CASSLAKGTSTDTQYF. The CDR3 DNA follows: TGCGCCAGCAGCTTGGCAAAAGGGACTAGCACAGATACGCAGTATTTT.

The chain's CDR3 is CASSPWTGAETQYF. CDR3 DNA: TGTGCCAGCAGCCCATGGACAGGGGCGGAGACCCAGTACTTC. The rearrangement joins TRBV11-3 to TRBJ2-5; 9 bases are a match to TRBD1. Germline V CDR1 and CDR2: SGHNT, YENEEA. The CDR3 is 14 amino acids. With V trimmed by 5 bases and J by 5 bases, 6 bases remained unmatched.

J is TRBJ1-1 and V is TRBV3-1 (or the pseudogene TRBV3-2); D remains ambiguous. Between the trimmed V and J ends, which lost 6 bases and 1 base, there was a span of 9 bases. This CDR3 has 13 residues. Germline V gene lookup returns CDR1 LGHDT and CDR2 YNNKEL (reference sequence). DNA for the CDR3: TGTGCCAGCAGGACGGCGGGGAACACTGAAGCTTTCTTT. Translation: CASRTAGNTEAFF.

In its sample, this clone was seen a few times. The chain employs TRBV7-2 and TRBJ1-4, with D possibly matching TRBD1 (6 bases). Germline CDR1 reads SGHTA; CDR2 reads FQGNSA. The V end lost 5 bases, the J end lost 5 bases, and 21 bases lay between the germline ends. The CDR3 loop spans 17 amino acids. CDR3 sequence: CASSLPVGITGNEKLFF. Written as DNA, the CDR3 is TGTGCCAGCAGCCTCCCGGTGGGGATTACAGGGAATGAAAAACTGTTTTTT.

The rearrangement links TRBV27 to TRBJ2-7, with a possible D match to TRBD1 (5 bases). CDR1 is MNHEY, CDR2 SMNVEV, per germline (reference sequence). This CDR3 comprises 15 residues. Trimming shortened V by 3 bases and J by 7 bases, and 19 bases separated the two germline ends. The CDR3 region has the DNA TGTGCCAGCAGTTTGACCCAGGGATGGGGCGTGGAGCAGTACTTC. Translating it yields CASSLTQGWGVEQYF.

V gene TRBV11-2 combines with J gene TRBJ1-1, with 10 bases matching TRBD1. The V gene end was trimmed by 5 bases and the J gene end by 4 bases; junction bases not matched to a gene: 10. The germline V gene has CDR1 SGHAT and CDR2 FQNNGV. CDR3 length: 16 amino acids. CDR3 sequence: CASSPRTGGSGTEAFF. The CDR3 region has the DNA TGTGCCAGCAGCCCTCGGACAGGGGGATCGGGCACTGAAGCTTTCTTT.

The CDR3 bases are TGTGCCAGCAGCTTAGACGGGACAGGGGGCTACGAGCAGTACTTC. Translation gives CASSLDGTGGYEQYF. The chain combines TRBV7-3 with TRBJ2-7; the match to TRBD1 covers 11 bases. The V gene end was trimmed by 2 bases and the J gene end by 3 bases; junction bases not matched to a gene: 3. The CDR3 consists of 15 residues. The V gene's germline CDR1 is SGHTA and CDR2 FQGTGA.

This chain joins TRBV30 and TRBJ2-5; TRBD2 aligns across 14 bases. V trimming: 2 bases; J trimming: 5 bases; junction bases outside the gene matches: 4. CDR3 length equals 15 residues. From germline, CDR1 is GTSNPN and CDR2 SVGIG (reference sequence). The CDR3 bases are TGTGCCTGGAGTTCGGGACTAGCGGGAGTGGAGACCCAGTACTTC. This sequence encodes CAWSSGLAGVETQYF.

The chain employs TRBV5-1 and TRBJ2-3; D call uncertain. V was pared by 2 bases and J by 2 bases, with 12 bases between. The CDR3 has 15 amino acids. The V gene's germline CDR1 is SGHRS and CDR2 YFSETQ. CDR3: CASSFLSTTTDTQYF. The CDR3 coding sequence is TGCGCCAGCAGCTTCCTTAGTACTACCACAGATACGCAGTATTTT.

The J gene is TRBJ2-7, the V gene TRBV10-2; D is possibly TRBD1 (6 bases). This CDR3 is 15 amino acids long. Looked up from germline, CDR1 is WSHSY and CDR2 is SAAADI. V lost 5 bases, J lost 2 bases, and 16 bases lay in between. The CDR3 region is CASSSRDKSPYEQYF. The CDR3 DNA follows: TGCGCCAGCAGTTCCCGGGACAAAAGCCCCTACGAGCAGTACTTC.

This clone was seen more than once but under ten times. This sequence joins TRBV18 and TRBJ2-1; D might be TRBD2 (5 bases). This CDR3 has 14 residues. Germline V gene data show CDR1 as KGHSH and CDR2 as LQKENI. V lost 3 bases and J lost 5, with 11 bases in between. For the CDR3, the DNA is TGTGCCAGCTCACCGAGGCTAGCCGACAATGAGCAGTTCTTC. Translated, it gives CASSPRLADNEQFF.